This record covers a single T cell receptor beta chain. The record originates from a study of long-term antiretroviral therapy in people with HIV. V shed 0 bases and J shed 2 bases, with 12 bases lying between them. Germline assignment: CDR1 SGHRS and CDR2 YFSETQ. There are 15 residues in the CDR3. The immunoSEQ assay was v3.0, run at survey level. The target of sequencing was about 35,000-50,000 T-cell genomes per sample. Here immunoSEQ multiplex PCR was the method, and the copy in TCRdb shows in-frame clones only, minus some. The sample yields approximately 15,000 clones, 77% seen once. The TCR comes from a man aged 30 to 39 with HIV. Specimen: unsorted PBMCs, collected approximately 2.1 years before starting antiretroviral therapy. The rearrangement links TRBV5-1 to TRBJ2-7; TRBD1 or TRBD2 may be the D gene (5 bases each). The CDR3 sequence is CASSLGGAGAYEQYF. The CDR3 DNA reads TGCGCCAGCAGCTTGGGAGGGGCCGGGGCCTACGAGCAGTACTTC.